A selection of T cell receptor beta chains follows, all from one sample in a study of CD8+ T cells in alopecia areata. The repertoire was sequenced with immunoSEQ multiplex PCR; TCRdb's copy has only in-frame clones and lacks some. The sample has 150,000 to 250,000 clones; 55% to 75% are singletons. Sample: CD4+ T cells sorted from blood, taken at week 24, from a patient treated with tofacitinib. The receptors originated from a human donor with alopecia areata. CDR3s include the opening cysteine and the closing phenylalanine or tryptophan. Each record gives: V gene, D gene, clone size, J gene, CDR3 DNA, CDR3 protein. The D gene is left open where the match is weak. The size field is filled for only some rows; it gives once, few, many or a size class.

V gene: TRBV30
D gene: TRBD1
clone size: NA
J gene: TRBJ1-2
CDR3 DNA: TGTGCCTGGGCCAAGGGACAGGGAGGTGGCTACACCTTC
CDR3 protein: CAWAKGQGGGYTF

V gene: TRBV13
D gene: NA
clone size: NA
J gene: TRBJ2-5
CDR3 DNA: TGTGCCAGCAGCTTAAGCGGGACAAAAGAGACCCAGTACTTC
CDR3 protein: CASSLSGTKETQYF

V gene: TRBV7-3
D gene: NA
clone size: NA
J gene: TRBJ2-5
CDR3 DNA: TGTGCCAGCAGCTTAGTGTTCGGTAGGACCCAGTACTTC
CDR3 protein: CASSLVFGRTQYF

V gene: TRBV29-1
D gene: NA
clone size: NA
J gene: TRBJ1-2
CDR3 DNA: TGCAGCGTCGGAAAAGGGGGGCAGGGTGAAGGCTACACCTTC
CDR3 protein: CSVGKGGQGEGYTF

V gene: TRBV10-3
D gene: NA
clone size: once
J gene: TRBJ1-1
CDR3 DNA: TGTGCCATCAGAATATCAGCAGGACGGGGGAACGGTGAAGCTTTCTTT
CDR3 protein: CAIRISAGRGNGEAFF

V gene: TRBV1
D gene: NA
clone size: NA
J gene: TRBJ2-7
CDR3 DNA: TGCACCAGCAGCCAACCCCACCGTTCGAGTTCTGAGCAGTACTTC
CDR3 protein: CTSSQPHRSSSEQYF

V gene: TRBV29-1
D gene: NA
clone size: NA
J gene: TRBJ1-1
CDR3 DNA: TGCAGCGTTGATTTGTGGAACACTGAAGCTTTCTTT
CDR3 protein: CSVDLWNTEAFF

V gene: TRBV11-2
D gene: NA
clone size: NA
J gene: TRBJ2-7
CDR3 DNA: TGTGCCAGCAGCTTAACGCCCGGGGACACTTACGAGCAGTACTTC
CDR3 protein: CASSLTPGDTYEQYF

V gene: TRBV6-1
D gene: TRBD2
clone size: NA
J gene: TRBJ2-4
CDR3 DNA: TGTGCCATCAGTGAGACGAGGCCGACTAGCGGGGAAGACATTCAGTACTTC
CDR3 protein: CAISETRPTSGEDIQYF

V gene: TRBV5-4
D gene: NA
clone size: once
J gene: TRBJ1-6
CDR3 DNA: TGTGCCAGCAGCTTTTACCTTCGGGGCGGTTCACCCCTCCACTTT
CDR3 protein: CASSFYLRGGSPLHF

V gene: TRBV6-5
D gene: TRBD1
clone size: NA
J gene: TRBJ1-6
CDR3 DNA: TGTGCCAGCAGTGCGGGACAGCACAATTCACCCCTCCACTTT
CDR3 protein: CASSAGQHNSPLHF

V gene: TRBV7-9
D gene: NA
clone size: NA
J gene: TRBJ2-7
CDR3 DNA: TGTGCCGGAGAGTCTTACCACGAGCAGTACTTC
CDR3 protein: CAGESYHEQYF

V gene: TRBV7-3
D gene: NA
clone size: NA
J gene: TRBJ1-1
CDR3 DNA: TGTGCCAGCAGCTTAAACCCAAGCCGCGTTGGGGGGGTGAACACTGAAGCTTTCTTT
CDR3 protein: CASSLNPSRVGGVNTEAFF

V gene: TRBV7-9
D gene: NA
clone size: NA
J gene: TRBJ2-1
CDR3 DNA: TGTGCCAGCAGACAACAGGGCAGCTCCTACAATGAGCAGTTCTTC
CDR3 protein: CASRQQGSSYNEQFF

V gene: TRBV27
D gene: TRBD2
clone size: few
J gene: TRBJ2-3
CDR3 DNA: TGTGCCAGCAGTGTCTTCCTAGCGGGAGCCACAGATACGCAGTATTTT
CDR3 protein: CASSVFLAGATDTQYF

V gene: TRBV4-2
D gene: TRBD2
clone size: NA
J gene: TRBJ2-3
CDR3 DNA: TGTGCCAGCAGCAACGGCGACCGGGGGGGTGATACGCAGTATTTT
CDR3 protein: CASSNGDRGGDTQYF

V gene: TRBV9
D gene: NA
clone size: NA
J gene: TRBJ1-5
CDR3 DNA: TGTGCCAGCAGCGTAGACGGACAACAGAATCAGCCCCAGCATTTT
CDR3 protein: CASSVDGQQNQPQHF

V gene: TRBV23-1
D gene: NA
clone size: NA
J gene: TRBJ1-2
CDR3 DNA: TGCGCCAGCAGTCAAATAGGCAATGGCTACACCTTC
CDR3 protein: CASSQIGNGYTF

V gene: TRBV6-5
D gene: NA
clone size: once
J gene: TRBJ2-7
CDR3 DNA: TGTGCCAGCAAAACCTCCTGGTCTGAGTACTTC
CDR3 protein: CASKTSWSEYF

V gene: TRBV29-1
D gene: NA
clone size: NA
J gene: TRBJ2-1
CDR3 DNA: TGCAGCGTTGCAGCAGGGGTGTACAATGAGCAGTTCTTC
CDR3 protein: CSVAAGVYNEQFF

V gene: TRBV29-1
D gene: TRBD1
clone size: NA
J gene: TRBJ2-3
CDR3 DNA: TGCAAAACCTACAGGGGGCTCGCAGATACGCAGTATTTT
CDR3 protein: CKTYRGLADTQYF

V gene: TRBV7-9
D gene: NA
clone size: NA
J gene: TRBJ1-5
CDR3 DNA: TGTGCCAGCAGCTTATCCGGGGGGAGCAGCAATCAGCCCCAGCATTTT
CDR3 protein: CASSLSGGSSNQPQHF

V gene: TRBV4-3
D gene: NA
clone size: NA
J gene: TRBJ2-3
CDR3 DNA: TGCGCCAGCAGCCAAAAAGGGCAGGGCACAGATACGCAGTATTTT
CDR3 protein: CASSQKGQGTDTQYF

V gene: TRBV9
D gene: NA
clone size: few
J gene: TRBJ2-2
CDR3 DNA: TGTGCCAGCAGCACACGGACAAGGCCCGTGAACACCGGGGAGCTGTTTTTT
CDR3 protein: CASSTRTRPVNTGELFF

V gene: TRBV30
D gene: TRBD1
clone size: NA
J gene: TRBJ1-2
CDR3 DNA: TGTGCCTGGACCCAGGGGGCCGCCTGGGGCTACACCTTC
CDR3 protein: CAWTQGAAWGYTF

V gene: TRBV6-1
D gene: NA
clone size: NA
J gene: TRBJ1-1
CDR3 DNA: TGTGCCAGCAGTGAGGAGGACAGAGTGAACACTGAAGCTTTCTTT
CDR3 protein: CASSEEDRVNTEAFF

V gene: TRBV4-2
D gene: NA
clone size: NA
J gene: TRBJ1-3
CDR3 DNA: TGTGCCAGCAGCCAAGATCCAGGTACTGGAAACACCATATATTTT
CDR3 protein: CASSQDPGTGNTIYF

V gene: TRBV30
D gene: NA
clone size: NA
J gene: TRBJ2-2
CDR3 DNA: TGTGCCTGGAGTGTACTGCGGGCGAACACCGGGGAGCTGTTTTTT
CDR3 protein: CAWSVLRANTGELFF

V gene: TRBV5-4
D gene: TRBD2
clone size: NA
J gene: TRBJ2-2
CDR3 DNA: TGTGCCAGCAGTTCTAGCGGGGGGACCGGGGAGCTGTTTTTT
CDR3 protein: CASSSSGGTGELFF

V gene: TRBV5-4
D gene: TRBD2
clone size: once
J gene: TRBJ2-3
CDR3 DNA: TGTGCCAGCAGCTTCCATGGGGGGGCAGATACGCAGTATTTT
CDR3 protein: CASSFHGGADTQYF

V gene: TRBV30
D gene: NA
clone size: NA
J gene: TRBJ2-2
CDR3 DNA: TGTGCCTGGAGTGGAGGGCTAGGCACCGGGGAGCTGTTTTTT
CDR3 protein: CAWSGGLGTGELFF

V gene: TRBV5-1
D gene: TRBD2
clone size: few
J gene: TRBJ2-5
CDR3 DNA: TGCGCCAGCAGCTTGACTAGCGGGTTCCAAGAGACCCAGTACTTC
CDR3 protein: CASSLTSGFQETQYF

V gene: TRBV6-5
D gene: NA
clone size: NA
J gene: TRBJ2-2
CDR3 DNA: TGTGCCAGCAGGGATGGAGGAGCGGGGGAGCTGTTTTTT
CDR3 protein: CASRDGGAGELFF

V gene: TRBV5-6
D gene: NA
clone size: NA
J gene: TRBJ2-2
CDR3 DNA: TGTGCCAGCAGCTTCCTACGGAACACCGGGGAGCTGTTTTTT
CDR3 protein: CASSFLRNTGELFF

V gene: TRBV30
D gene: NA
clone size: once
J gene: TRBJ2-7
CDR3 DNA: TGTGCCTGGCGGGGACCGGGACTCATTACCTACGAGCAGTACTTC
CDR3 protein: CAWRGPGLITYEQYF

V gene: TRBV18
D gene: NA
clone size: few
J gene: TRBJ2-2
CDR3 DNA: TGTGCCAGCTCGGTACAGGGCAACACCGGGGAGCTGTTTTTT
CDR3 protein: CASSVQGNTGELFF

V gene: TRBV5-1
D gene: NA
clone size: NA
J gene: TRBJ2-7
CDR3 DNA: TGCGCCAGCAGCTTGGTTACAGGCGAAACCTACGAGCAGTACTTC
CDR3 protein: CASSLVTGETYEQYF

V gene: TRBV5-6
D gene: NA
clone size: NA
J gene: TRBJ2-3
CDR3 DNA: TGTGCCAGCAGCTTAGCGCAGGAGAGCACAGATACGCAGTATTTT
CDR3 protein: CASSLAQESTDTQYF

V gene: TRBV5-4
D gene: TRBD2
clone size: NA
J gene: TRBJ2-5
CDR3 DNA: TGTGCCAGCAGCTTGGACCTAGCGGGGATGGAAGAGACCCAGTACTTC
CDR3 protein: CASSLDLAGMEETQYF

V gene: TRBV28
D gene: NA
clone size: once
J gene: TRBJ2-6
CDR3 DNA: TGTGCCAGCAGTAGTCGCTCTGGGGCCAACGTCCTGACTTTC
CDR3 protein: CASSSRSGANVLTF

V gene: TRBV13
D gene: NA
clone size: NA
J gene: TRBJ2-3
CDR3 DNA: TGTGCCAGCAGCCAATTATCGGATACGCAGTATTTT
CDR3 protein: CASSQLSDTQYF

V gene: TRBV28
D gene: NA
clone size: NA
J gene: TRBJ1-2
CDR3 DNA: TGTGCCAGCAGTTTAACAGACCCAACCTATGGCTACACCTTC
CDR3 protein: CASSLTDPTYGYTF